This T cell receptor (beta chain) was captured by sequencing in a study of T cell responses to AZD1222 COVID-19 vaccine. Study-wide results and limits: Clonal diversity was possibly underestimated, and the donors were mostly white British, with more females. Repertoires were sampled only after the peak T cell response.

CDR1 and CDR2 from the germline V gene are MNHEY and SVGAGI. CDR3 length equals 13 residues. With 2 bases removed from V and 4 bases from J, the gap between germline ends came to 8 bases. About this clone itself: Its antigen is undetermined.

Second doses at about 4 or about 12 weeks were pooled. The assay was immunoSEQ multiplex PCR, and TCRdb's table has in-frame clones only and misses some. The sample holds roughly 150,000 clones; roughly 93% are singletons and the top ten take around 7.1%. Material: peripheral blood, obtained 28 days after the second AZD1222 dose. The V and J genes are TRBV6-5 and TRBJ1-2; D gene unclear. The sequence came from an adult who received the AZD1222 COVID-19 vaccine. CDR3 residues: CASSYGSTYGYTF. CDR3 in DNA: TGTGCCAGCAGTTACGGTTCAACCTATGGCTACACCTTC.